Sequencing of this T cell receptor beta chain was carried out in a study of T cell clusters in autoimmune cytopenias. The CDR3 contains 14 residues. Per germline, CDR1 SGHRS and CDR2 YFSETQ. TRB amplification used roughly 250 ng of peripheral blood genomic DNA. TRB was amplified by touch-down multiplex PCR, primer pools A and B combined. From its re-call of the multiplex PCR reads, TCRdb lists each CDR3 protein once, without DNA. The listing contains about 2,100 distinct CDR3 sequences. A further study also used this sample, focusing on T cell repertoires in aging, cancer and after chemotherapy. From that paper: Chronic lymphocytic leukemia patients on fludarabine- or bendamustine-based regimens gave paired samples before and after chemotherapy. Age-matched healthy donors had significantly more diverse, less clonal blood TCR repertoires than untreated cancer patients. In healthy donors, age-related TCR diversity loss mainly reflected lost richness.

The V and J genes are TRBV5-1 and TRBJ2-2. This TCR came from a human donor with an autoimmune cytopenia or autoimmune hepatitis (not recorded which). Input material: peripheral blood. CDR3: CASKVEANTGELFF.